This is a list of T cell receptor beta chains from one sample in a study of identical twins. TCRdb fed the 5' RACE reads into MiXCR, producing one record per CDR3 protein. The sample has some 190,000 distinct CDR3 sequences, roughly 15% seen once; the top ten hold around two fifths. The sample was also linked to a second study, of T cells expressing NK-cell markers.

Material for sequencing was CD8+ T cells sorted from blood. Receptors were obtained from a woman aged 18-35 years in good health. Each CDR3 is given with its conserved first and last residue. D genes are given only for firm matches. Clone sizes are given selectively: once, few, many, or a class where the clone is expanded.

cdr3_aa | cdr3_nt | d_call | clone_size | cdr3_length | j_call | v_call
CASSRTRGRAYEQYF | TGTGCCAGCAGCCGGACCCGAGGGAGGGCCTACGAGCAGTACTTC | TRBD2 | few | 15 | TRBJ2-7 | TRBV7-9
CACGDQETQYF | TGTGCCTGCGGAGACCAAGAGACCCAGTACTTC | . | few | 11 | TRBJ2-5 | TRBV7-8
CASSELGGAREQFF | TGTGCCAGCAGTGAGTTGGGAGGGGCACGAGAGCAGTTCTTC | TRBD2 | . | 14 | TRBJ2-1 | TRBV2
CASSYTLTSGNTIYF | TGCGCCAGCAGCTACACTCTTACCTCTGGAAACACCATATATTTT | . | many | 15 | TRBJ1-3 | TRBV4-3
CASSPAGTEYNEQFF | TGTGCCAGCTCACCAGCCGGGACAGAATACAATGAGCAGTTCTTC | TRBD1 | . | 15 | TRBJ2-1 | TRBV18
CASSLAGLAMDEQFF | TGTGCCAGCAGCTTAGCGGGACTAGCGATGGATGAGCAGTTCTTC | TRBD2 | . | 15 | TRBJ2-1 | TRBV7-9
CASSQVSHEQYF | TGTGCCAGCAGCCAAGTTTCCCACGAGCAGTACTTC | . | . | 12 | TRBJ2-7 | TRBV14
CAAAGGYTDTQYF | TGTGCCGCGGCTGGGGGGTACACAGATACGCAGTATTTT | . | few | 13 | TRBJ2-3 | TRBV10-3
CASSQSLSEETQYF | TGTGCCAGCAGCCAATCCCTTAGTGAAGAGACCCAGTACTTC | . | . | 14 | TRBJ2-5 | TRBV3-1
CSVDPDRGFGEAFF | TGCAGCGTTGACCCTGACAGGGGGTTTGGTGAAGCTTTCTTT | TRBD1 | few | 14 | TRBJ1-1 | TRBV29-1
CASSVGDLHEQYF | TGTGCCAGCAGCGTAGGGGATCTCCACGAGCAGTACTTC | . | . | 13 | TRBJ2-7 | TRBV9